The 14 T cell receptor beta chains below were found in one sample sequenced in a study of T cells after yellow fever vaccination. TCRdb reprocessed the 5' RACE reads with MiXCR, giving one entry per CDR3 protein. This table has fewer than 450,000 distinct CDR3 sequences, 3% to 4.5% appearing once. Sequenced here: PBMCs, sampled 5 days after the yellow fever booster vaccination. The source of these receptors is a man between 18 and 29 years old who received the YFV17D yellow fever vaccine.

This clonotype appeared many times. The CDR3 loop reads CSVEASTDEETQYF. In nucleotides, the CDR3 is TGCAGCGTTGAGGCGTCGACGGATGAAGAGACCCAGTACTTC. This chain connects TRBV29-1 to TRBJ2-5; D remains unclear. Germline CDR1 and CDR2: SQVTM and ANQGSEA. The germline V and J ends were trimmed by 3 bases and 3 bases, with 14 bases remaining between them. The CDR3 sequence is 14 residues long.

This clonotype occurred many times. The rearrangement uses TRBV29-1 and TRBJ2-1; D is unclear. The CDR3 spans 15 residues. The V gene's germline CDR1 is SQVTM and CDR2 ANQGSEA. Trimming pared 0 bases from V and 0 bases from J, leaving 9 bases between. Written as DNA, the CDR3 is TGCAGCGTTGAAGATCGCCGGAGCTCCTACAATGAGCAGTTCTTC. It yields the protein CSVEDRRSSYNEQFF.

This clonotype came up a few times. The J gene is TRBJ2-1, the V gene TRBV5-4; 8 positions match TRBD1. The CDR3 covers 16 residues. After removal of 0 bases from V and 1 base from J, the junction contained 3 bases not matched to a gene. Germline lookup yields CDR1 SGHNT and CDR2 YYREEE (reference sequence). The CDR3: CASSLGWTGSYNEQFF. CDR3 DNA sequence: TGTGCCAGCAGCTTGGGGTGGACAGGGTCCTACAATGAGCAGTTCTTC. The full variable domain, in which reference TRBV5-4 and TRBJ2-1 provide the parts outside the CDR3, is ETGVTQSPTHLIKTRGQQVTLRCSSQSGHNTVSWYQQALGQGPQFIFQYYREEENGRGNFPPRFSGLQFPNYSSELNVNALELDDSALYLCASSLGWTGSYNEQFFGPGTRLTVL.

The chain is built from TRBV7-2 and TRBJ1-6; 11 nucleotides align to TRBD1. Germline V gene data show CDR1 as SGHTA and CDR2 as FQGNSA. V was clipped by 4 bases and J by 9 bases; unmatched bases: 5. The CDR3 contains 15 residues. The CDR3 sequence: CASSSGGQGGSPLHF. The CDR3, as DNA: TGTGCCAGCAGCTCTGGGGGACAGGGGGGTTCACCCCTCCACTTT.

CDR3 DNA: TGTGCCACAGGGGACAGTGACTACGAGCAGTACGTC. It specifies CATGDSDYEQYV. This chain uses TRBV24-1 with TRBJ2-7, with 7 positions matching TRBD1. J was trimmed by 3 bases and V by 10 bases; bases with no gene match: 5. Germline CDR1 reads KGHDR; CDR2 reads SFDVKD. The CDR3 is 12 residues long.

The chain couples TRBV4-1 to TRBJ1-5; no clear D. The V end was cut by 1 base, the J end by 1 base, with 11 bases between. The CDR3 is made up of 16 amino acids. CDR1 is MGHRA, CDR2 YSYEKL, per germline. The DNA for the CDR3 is TGCGCCAGCAGCCAAGGCCCCTTGGGCAGCAATCAGCCCCAGCATTTT. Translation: CASSQGPLGSNQPQHF.

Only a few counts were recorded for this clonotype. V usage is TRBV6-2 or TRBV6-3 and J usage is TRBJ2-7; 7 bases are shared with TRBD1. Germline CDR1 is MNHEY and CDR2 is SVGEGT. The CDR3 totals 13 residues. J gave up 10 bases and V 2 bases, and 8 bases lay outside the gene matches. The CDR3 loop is CASSYGTQGEQYV. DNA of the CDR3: TGTGCCAGCAGTTACGGGACGCAGGGGGAACAGTACGTC.

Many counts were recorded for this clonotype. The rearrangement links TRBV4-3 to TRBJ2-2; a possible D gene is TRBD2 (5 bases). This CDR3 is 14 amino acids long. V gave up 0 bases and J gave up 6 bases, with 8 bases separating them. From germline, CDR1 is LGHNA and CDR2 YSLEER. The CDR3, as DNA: TGCGCCAGCAGCCAAGATGCCGGGGCCGGGGAGCTGTTTTTT. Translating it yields CASSQDAGAGELFF.

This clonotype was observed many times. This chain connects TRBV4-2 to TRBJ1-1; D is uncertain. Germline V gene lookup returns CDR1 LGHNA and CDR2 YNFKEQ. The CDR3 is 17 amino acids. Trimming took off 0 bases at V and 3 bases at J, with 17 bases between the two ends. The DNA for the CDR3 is TGTGCCAGCAGCCAAGAGCCACGGGAGGGTAGGGACACTGAAGCTTTCTTT. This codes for CASSQEPREGRDTEAFF.

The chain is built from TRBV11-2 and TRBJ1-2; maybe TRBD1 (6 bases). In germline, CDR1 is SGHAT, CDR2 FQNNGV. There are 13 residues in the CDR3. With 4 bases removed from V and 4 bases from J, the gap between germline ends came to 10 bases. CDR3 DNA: TGTGCCAGCAGCTGGGTACAGGGCTATGGCTACACCTTC. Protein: CASSWVQGYGYTF. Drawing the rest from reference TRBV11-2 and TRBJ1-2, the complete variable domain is EAGVAQSPRYKIIEKRQSVAFWCNPISGHATLYWYQQILGQGPKLLIQFQNNGVVDDSQLPKDRFSAERLKGVDSTLKIQPAKLEDSAVYLCASSWVQGYGYTFGSGTRLTVV.

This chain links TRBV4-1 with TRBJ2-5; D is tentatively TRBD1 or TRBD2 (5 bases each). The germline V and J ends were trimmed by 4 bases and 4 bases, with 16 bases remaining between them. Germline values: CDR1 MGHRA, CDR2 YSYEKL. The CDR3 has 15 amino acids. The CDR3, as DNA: TGCGCCAGCAGCCCTCGGGGCCAGGACATAGAGACCCAGTACTTC. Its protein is CASSPRGQDIETQYF.

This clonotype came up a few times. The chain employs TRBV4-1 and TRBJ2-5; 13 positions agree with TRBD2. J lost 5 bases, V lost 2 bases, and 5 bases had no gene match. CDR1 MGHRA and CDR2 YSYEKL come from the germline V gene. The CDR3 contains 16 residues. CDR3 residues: CASSQLGLAGRETQYF. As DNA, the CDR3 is TGCGCCAGCAGCCAACTGGGACTAGCGGGGCGGGAGACCCAGTACTTC.

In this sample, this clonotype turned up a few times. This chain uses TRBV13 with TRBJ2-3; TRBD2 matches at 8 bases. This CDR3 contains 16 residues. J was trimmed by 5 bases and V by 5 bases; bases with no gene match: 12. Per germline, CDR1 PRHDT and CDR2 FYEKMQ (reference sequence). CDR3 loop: CASSRTGLGPRDTQYF. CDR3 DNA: TGTGCCAGCAGCCGAACGGGACTAGGGCCCCGAGATACGCAGTATTTT.

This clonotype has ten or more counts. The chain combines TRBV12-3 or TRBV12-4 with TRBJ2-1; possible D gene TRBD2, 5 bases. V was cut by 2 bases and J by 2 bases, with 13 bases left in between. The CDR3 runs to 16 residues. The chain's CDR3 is CASSLSRGTTYNEQFF. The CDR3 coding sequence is TGTGCCAGCAGTTTATCCCGGGGTACGACCTACAATGAGCAGTTCTTC.